A single T cell receptor beta chain is shown here with its context. The target antigen is unknown. Naive CD8 populations comprised CD45RO-negative cells positively selected for CCR7, excluding terminally differentiated effector memory CD45RA+ cells. The method was immunoSEQ multiplex PCR; TCRdb's version includes in-frame clones alone and lacks a portion of them. The repertoire holds around 700,000 clones, with 92% as singletons. This entry comes from a study of shared clonotypes between healthy human individuals. About the research overall: Contributing individuals were a couple of females and a few males aged 18 to 49.

Germline CDR1 and CDR2: SEHNR and FQNEAQ (reference sequence). With V trimmed by 1 base and J by 0 bases, 2 bases remained unmatched. The CDR3 sequence is 15 residues long. General study points: Naive subsets generally had larger estimated richness than memory subsets.

This TCR was recovered from a young man in good health. The V call is TRBV7-9, the J call TRBJ2-7; 8 positions match TRBD1. The sample comprised naive CD8+ T cells sorted from blood. CDR3: CASSLVQGASYEQYF. The CDR3 DNA reads TGTGCCAGCAGCTTAGTGCAGGGGGCCTCCTACGAGCAGTACTTC. The complete variable domain, with remaining parts taken from reference TRBV7-9 and TRBJ2-7, reads DTGVSQNPRHKITKRGQNVTFRCDPISEHNRLYWYRQTLGQGPEFLTYFQNEAQLEKSRLLSDRFSAERPKGSFSTLEIQRTEQGDSAMYLCASSLVQGASYEQYFGPGTRLTVT.